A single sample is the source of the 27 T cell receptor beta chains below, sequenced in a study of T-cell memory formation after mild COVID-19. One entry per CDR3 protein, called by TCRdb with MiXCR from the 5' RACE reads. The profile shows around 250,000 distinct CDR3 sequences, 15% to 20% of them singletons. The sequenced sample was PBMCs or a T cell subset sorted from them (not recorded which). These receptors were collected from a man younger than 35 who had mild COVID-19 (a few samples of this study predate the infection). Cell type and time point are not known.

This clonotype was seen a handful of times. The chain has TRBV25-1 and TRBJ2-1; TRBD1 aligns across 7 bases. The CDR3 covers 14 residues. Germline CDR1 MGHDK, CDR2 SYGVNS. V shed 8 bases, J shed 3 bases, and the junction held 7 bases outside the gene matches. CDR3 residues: CASLPGQSYNEQFF. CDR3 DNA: TGTGCCAGCCTTCCGGGACAGAGCTACAATGAGCAGTTCTTC.

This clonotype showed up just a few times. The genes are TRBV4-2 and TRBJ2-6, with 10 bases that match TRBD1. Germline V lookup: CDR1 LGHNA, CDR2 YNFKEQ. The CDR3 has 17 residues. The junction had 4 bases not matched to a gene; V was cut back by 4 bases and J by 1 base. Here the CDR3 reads CASSPRDRGSGANVLTF. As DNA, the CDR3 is TGTGCCAGCAGCCCCCGGGACAGGGGATCTGGGGCCAACGTCCTGACTTTC.

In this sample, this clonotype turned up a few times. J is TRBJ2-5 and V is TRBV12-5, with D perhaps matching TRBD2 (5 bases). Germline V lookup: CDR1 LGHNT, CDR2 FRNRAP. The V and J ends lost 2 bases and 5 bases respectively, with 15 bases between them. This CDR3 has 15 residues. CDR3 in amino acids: CASGLPGVGLETQYF. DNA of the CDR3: TGTGCTAGTGGTTTGCCCGGGGTTGGGTTGGAGACCCAGTACTTC.

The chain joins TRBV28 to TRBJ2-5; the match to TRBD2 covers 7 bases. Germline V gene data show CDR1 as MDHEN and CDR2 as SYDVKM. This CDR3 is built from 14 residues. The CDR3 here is CSTRVGGSGRTQYF. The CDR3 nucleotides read TGTAGCACCCGGGTCGGGGGGAGCGGGCGGACCCAGTACTTC.

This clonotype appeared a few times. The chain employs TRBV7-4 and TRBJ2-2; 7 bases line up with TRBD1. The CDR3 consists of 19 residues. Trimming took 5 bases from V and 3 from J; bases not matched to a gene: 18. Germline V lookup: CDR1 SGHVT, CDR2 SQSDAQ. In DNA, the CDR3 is TGTGCCAGCAGCCCATACATCCACTACAGGGGACGGGACACCGGGGAGCTGTTTTTT. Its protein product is CASSPYIHYRGRDTGELFF.

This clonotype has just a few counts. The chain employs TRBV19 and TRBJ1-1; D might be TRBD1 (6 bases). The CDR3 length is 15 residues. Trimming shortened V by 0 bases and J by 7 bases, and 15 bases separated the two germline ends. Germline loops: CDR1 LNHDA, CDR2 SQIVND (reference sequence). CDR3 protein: CASSIEAGAGGEAFF. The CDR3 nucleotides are TGTGCCAGTAGTATAGAAGCAGGGGCCGGTGGTGAAGCTTTCTTT. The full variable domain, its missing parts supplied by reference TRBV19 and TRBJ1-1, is DGGITQSPKYLFRKEGQNVTLSCEQNLNHDAMYWYRQDPGQGLRLIYYSQIVNDFQKGDIAEGYSVSREKKESFPLTVTSAQKNPTAFYLCASSIEAGAGGEAFFGQGTRLTVV.

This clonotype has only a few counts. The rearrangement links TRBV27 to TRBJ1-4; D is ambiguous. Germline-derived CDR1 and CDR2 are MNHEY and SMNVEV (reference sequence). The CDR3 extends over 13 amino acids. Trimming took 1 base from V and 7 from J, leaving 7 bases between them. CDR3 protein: CASSLYETEKLFF. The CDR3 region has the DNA TGTGCCAGCAGTTTATACGAAACTGAAAAACTGTTTTTT.

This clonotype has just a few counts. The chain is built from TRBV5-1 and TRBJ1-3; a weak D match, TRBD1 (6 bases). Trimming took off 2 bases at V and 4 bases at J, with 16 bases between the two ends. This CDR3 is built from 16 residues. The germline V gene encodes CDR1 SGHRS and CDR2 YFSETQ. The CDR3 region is CASSFSGEPPGNTIYF. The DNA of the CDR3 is TGCGCCAGCAGCTTCTCAGGGGAACCTCCCGGAAACACCATATATTTT.

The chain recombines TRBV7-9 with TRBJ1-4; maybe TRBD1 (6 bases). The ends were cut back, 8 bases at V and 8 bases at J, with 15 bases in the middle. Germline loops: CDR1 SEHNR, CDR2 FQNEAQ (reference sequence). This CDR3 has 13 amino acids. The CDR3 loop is CASRPQGREKLFF. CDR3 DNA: TGTGCCAGCCGCCCTCAGGGGCGGGAAAAACTGTTTTTT. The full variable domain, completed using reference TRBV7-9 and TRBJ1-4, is DTGVSQNPRHKITKRGQNVTFRCDPISEHNRLYWYRQTLGQGPEFLTYFQNEAQLEKSRLLSDRFSAERPKGSFSTLEIQRTEQGDSAMYLCASRPQGREKLFFGSGTQLSVL.

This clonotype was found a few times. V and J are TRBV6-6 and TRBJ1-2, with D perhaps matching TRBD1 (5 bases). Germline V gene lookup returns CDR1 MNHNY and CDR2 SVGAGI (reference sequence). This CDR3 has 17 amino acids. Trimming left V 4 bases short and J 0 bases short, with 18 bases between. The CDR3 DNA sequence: TGTGCCAGCAGTTCCCGGGACGGGAGAGTTACTAACTATGGCTACACCTTC. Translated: CASSSRDGRVTNYGYTF.

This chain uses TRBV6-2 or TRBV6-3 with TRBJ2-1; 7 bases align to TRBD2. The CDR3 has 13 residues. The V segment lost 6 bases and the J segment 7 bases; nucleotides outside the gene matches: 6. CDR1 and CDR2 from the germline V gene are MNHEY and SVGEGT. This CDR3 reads CASSRTSENEQFF. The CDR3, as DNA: TGTGCCAGCAGCCGGACTAGTGAGAATGAGCAGTTCTTC.

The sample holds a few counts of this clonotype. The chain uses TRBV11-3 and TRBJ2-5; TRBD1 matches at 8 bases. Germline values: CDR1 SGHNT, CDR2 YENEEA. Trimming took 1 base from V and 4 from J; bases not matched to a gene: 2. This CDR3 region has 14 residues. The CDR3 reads CASSLGTGPETQYF. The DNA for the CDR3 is TGTGCCAGCAGCTTAGGGACAGGGCCAGAGACCCAGTACTTC.

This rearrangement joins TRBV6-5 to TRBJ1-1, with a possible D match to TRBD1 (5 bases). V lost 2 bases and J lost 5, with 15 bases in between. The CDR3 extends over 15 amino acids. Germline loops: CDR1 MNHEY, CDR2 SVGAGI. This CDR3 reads CASSYPGTGLTEAFF. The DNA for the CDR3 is TGTGCCAGCAGTTACCCTGGGACGGGGTTAACTGAAGCTTTCTTT.

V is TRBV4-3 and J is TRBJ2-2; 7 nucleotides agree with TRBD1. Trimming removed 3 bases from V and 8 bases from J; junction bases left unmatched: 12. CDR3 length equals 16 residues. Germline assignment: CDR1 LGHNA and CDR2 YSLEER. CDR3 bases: TGCGCCAGCAGCCAGGATCGAAAACAGGGGATGGGGGAGCTGTTTTTT. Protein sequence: CASSQDRKQGMGELFF.

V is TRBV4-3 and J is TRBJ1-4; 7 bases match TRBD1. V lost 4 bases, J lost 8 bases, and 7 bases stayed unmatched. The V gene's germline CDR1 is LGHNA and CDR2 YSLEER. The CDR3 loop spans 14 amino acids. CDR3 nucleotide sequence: TGCGCCAGCAGCCGGGGGGACAGTGACGAAAAACTGTTTTTT. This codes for CASSRGDSDEKLFF.

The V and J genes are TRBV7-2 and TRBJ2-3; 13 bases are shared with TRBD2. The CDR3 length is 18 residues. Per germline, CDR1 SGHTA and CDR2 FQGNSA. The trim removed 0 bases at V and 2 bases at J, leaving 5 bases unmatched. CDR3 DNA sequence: TGTGCCAGCAGCTTAGCTGCCGGACTAGCGGGGGACACAGATACGCAGTATTTT. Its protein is CASSLAAGLAGDTDTQYF.

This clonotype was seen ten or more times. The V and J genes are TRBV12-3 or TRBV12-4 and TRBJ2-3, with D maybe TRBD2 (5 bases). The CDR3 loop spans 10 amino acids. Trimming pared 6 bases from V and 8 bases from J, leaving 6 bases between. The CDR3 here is CASREGTQYF. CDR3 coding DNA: TGTGCCAGCAGAGAGGGTACGCAGTATTTT.

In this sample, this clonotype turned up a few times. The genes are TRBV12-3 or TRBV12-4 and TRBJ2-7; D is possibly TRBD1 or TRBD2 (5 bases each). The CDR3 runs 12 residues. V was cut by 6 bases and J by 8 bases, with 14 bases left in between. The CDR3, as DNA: TGTGCCAGCAGCTGGGGGACCAATAAGCAGTACTTC. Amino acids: CASSWGTNKQYF.

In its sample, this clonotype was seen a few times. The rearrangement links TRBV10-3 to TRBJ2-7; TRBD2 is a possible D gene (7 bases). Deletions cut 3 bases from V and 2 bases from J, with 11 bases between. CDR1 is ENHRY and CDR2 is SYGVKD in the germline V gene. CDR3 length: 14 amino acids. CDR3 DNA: TGTGCCATCAGTGACGGGGGGCGCCCCTACGAGCAGTACTTC. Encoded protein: CAISDGGRPYEQYF.

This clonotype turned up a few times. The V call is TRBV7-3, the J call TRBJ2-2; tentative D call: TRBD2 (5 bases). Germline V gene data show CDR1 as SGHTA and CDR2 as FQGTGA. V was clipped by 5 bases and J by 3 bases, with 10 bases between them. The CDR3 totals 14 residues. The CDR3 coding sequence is TGTGCCAGCAGCCTGGACTCGTACACCGGGGAGCTGTTTTTT. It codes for CASSLDSYTGELFF.

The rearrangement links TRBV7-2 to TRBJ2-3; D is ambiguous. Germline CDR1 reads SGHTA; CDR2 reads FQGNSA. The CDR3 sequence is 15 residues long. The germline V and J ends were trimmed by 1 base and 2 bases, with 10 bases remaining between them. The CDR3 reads CASSLGPGPTDTQYF. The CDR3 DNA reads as TGTGCCAGCAGCTTAGGCCCGGGTCCCACAGATACGCAGTATTTT.

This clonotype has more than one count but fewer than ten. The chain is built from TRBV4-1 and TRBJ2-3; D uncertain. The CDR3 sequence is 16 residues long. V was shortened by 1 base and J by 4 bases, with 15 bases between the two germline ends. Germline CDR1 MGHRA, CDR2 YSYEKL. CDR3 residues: CASSQVDSLGADTQYF. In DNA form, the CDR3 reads TGCGCCAGCAGCCAAGTCGATTCTTTGGGCGCAGATACGCAGTATTTT.

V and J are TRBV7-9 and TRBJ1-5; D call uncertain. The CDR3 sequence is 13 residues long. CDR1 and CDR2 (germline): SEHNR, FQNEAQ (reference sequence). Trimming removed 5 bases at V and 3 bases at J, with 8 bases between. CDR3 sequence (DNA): TGTGCCAGCAGCATGGGCCACAATCAGCCCCAGCATTTT. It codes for CASSMGHNQPQHF.

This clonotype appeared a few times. CDR3 in amino acids: CASSPLGAGELFF. In nucleotides, the CDR3 is TGTGCCAGCAGCCCGCTGGGGGCTGGGGAGCTGTTTTTT. This chain uses TRBV7-9 with TRBJ2-2; possible D gene TRBD1, 6 bases. The CDR3 has 13 amino acids. Deletions cut 5 bases from V and 8 bases from J, with 12 bases between. CDR1 is SEHNR, CDR2 FQNEAQ, per germline (reference sequence). The full variable domain, with the rest looked up from reference TRBV7-9 and TRBJ2-2, is DTGVSQNPRHKITKRGQNVTFRCDPISEHNRLYWYRQTLGQGPEFLTYFQNEAQLEKSRLLSDRFSAERPKGSFSTLEIQRTEQGDSAMYLCASSPLGAGELFFGEGSRLTVL.

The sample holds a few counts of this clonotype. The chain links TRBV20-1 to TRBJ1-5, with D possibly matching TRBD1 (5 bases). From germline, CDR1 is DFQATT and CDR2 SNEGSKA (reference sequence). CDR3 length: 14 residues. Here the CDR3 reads CRGQGPMSNQPQHF. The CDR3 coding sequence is TGCAGGGGGCAGGGCCCCATGAGCAATCAGCCCCAGCATTTT.

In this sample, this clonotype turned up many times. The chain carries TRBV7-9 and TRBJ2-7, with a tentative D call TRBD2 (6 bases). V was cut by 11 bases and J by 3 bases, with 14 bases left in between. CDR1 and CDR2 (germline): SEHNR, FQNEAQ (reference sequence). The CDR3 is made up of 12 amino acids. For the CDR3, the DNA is TGTGCCTCAGGGCAGGGAGGCTACGAGCAGTACTTC. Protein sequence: CASGQGGYEQYF.

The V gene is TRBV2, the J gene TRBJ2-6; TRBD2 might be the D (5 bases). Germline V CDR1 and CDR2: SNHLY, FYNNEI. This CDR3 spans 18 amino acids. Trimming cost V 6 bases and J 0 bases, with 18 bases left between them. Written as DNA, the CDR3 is TGTGCCAGCAGAAATAATCCGGGGAAAAGCTCTGGGGCCAACGTCCTGACTTTC. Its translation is CASRNNPGKSSGANVLTF. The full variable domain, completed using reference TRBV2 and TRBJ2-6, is EPEVTQTPSHQVTQMGQEVILRCVPISNHLYFYWYRQILGQKVEFLVSFYNNEISEKSEIFDDQFSVERPDGSNFTLKIRSTKLEDSAMYFCASRNNPGKSSGANVLTFGAGSRLTVL.